The subject of this entry is one T cell receptor beta chain. No antigen is known for it. Using immunoSEQ multiplex PCR, the repertoire was profiled, and TCRdb retains in-frame clones only, with some absent. The table shows some 96,000 clones, with just under 90% occurring only once. With 6 bases removed from V and 6 bases from J, the gap between germline ends came to 8 bases. CDR3 size: 10 residues. Germline-derived CDR1 and CDR2 are SQVTM and ANQGSEA. These data come from a study of T cell responses to AZD1222 COVID-19 vaccine. Notes on the study in general: A rise in Spike-specific TCR breadth and depth followed two AZD1222 doses. The peak T cell response came first, and repertoires were sampled only after it.

The chain carries TRBV29-1 and TRBJ1-2; D uncertain. The sequenced sample was peripheral blood, obtained on day 0 of AZD1222 vaccination. This receptor was taken from an adult in good health. CDR3 protein: CSVEENGYTF. For the CDR3, the DNA is TGCAGCGTAGAGGAAAATGGCTACACCTTC.